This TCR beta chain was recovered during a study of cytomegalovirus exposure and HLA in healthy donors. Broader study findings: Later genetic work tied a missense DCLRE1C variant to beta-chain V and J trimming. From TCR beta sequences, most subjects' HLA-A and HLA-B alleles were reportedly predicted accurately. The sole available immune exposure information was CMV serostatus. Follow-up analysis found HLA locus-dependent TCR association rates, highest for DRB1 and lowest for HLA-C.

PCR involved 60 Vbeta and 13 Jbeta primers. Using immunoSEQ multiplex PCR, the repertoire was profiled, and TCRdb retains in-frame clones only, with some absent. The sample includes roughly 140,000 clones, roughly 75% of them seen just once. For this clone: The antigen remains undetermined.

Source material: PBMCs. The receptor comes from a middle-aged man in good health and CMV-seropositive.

This CDR3 reads CASSFSRGSKQYF. DNA of the CDR3: TGTGCCAGCAGTTTCTCCAGGGGAAGTAAGCAGTACTTC. The chain couples TRBV6-6 to TRBJ2-7; D might be TRBD1 (6 bases). Trimming stripped 4 bases from V and 8 bases from J, with 15 bases between. Germline V lookup: CDR1 MNHNY, CDR2 SVGAGI (reference sequence). The CDR3 covers 13 residues.